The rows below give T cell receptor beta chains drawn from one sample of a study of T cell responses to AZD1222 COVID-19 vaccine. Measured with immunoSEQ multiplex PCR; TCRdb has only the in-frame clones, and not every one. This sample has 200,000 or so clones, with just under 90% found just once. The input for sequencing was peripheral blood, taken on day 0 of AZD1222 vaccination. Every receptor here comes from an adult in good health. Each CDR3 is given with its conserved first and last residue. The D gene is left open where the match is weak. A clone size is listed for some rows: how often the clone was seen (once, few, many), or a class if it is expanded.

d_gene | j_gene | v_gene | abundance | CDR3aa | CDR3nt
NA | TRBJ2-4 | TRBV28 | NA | CASSLYGGTKNIQYF | TGTGCCAGCAGTTTATACGGGGGTACCAAAAACATTCAGTACTTC
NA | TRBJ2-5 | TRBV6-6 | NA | CASTRGIQETQYF | TGTGCCAGCACCCGAGGTATACAAGAGACCCAGTACTTC
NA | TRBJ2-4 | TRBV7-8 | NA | CASSGDWGVGNIQYF | TGTGCCAGCAGCGGCGATTGGGGTGTCGGTAACATTCAGTACTTC
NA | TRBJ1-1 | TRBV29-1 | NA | CSVGAYTEAFF | TGCAGCGTTGGGGCCTACACTGAAGCTTTCTTT
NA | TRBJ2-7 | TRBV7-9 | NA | CASVTETYEQYF | TGTGCCAGCGTGACGGAGACCTACGAGCAGTACTTC
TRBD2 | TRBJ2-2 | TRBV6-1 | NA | CASSEFGRGRPGELFF | TGTGCCAGCAGTGAATTTGGGAGGGGTAGGCCCGGGGAGCTGTTTTTT
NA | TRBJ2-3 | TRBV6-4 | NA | CASSDSGSKDTQYF | TGTGCCAGCAGTGACTCCGGCAGCAAAGATACGCAGTATTTT
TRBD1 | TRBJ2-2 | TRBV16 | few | CASSQGQGMGVELFF | TGTGCCAGCAGCCAAGGACAGGGGATGGGAGTGGAGCTGTTTTTT
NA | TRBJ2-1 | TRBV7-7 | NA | CASSPRRGDEQFF | TGTGCCAGCAGCCCACGGCGGGGCGATGAGCAGTTCTTC
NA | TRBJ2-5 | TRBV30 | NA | CAWSVFRGQGETQYF | TGTGCCTGGAGTGTATTCAGAGGTCAGGGCGAGACCCAGTACTTC
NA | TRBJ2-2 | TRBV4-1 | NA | CASSQDRGSTGELFF | TGCGCCAGCAGCCAAGACAGGGGCAGCACCGGGGAGCTGTTTTTT
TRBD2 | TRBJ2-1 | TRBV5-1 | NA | CASSKNGNRGEVDEQFF | TGCGCCAGCAGCAAAAACGGGAACCGGGGGGAGGTGGATGAGCAGTTCTTC
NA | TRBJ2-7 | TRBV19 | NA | CASSSTPGYEQYF | TGTGCCAGTAGTAGTACCCCGGGATACGAGCAGTACTTC
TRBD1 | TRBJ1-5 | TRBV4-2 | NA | CASSPGTEGGQPQHF | TGTGCCAGCAGCCCCGGGACAGAAGGAGGTCAGCCCCAGCATTTT
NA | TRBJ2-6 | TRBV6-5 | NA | CASSSPGYSGANVLTF | TGTGCCAGCAGTTCTCCAGGGTACTCTGGGGCCAACGTCCTGACTTTC
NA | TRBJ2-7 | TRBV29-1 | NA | CSVTQDSHEQYF | TGCAGCGTCACCCAGGACAGCCACGAGCAGTACTTC